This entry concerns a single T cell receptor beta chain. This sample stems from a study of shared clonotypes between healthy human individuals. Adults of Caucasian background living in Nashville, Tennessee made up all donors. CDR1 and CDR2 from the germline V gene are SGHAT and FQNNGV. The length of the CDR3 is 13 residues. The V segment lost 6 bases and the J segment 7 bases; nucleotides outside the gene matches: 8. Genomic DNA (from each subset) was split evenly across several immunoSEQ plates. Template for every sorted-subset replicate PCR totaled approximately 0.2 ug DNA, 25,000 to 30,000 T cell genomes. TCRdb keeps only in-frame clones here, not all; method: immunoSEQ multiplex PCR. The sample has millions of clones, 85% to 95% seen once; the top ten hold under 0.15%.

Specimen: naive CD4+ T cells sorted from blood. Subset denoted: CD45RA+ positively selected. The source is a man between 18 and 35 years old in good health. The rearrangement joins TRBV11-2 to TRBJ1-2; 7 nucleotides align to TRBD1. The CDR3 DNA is TGTGCCAGCAGGCCGACAGGGTCCGGTGGCTACACCTTC. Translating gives CASRPTGSGGYTF.